This TCR beta chain was documented in a study of PD-1 blockade in mismatch repair-deficient tumors. This clone was detected only once. TCRs were sequenced from three patients responding to pembrolizumab. The V and J ends lost 3 bases and 6 bases, in that order; junction bases with no gene match: 9. The germline CDR1 and CDR2 sequences are LNHDA and SQIVND (reference sequence). The CDR3 loop spans 15 amino acids. Profiling relied on immunoSEQ multiplex PCR, and the TCRdb table lists in-frame clones only, not all of them. This table has roughly 130,000 clones, more than 70% appearing once. Sample: peripheral blood, taken approximately 71 weeks after starting pembrolizumab. The source is an adult with mismatch repair-deficient cancer. The chain recombines TRBV19 with TRBJ2-3; 7 bases agree with TRBD2. The CDR3 DNA reads TGTGCCAGTAGTATTTCCCAGCGGGATGGGGATACGCAGTATTTT. Residues: CASSISQRDGDTQYF.